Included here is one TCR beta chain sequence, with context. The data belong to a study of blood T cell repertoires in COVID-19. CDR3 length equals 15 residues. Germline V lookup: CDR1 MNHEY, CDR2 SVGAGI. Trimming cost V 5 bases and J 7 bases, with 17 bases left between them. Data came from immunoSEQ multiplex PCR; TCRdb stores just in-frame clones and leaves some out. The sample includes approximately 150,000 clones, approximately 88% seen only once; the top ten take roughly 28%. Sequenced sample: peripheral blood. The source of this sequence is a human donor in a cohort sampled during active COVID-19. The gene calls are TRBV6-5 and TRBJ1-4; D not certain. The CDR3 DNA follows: TGTGCCAGCAGTCCCGGTCCAAATAATCGTGAAAAACTGTTTTTT. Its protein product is CASSPGPNNREKLFF.